This entry is about one T cell receptor beta chain. What it binds is unknown. This sample was taken from a study of T cell responses to AZD1222 COVID-19 vaccine. Broader study findings: Researchers took repertoire samples only after the peak T cell response had come. Donors, mostly white British, included more females; clonal diversity was possibly underestimated. Baseline seropositives among AZD1222 recipients totaled only six or seven. Spike-specific TCR depth and breadth grew after two AZD1222 doses.

The table came from immunoSEQ multiplex PCR; TCRdb's copy has only in-frame clones and leaves some out. The repertoire has about 120,000 clones, approximately 85% of them found once; the top ten carry roughly 3.8%. The starting material was peripheral blood, obtained on day 0 of MenACWY control vaccination. This receptor was taken from an adult in good health.

The CDR3 here is CASSETLNQPQHF. In DNA form, the CDR3 reads TGTGCCAGCTCAGAGACCCTAAATCAGCCCCAGCATTTT. The V gene is TRBV18, the J gene TRBJ1-5; D is undetermined. V was clipped by 5 bases and J by 4 bases, with 9 bases between them. Germline V CDR1 and CDR2: KGHSH, LQKENI. The CDR3 runs 13 residues.